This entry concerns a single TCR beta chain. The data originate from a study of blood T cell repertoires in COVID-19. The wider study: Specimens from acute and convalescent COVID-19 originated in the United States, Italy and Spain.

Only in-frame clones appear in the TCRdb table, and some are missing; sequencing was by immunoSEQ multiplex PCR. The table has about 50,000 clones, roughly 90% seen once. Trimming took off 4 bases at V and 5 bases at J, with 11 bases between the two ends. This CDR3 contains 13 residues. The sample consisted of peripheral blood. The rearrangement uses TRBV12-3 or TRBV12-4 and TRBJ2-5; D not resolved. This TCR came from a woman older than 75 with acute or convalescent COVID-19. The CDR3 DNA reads TGTGCCAGCAGTTATAATAGTCCGGAGACCCAGTACTTC. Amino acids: CASSYNSPETQYF.